This T cell receptor beta chain stems from a study of vaccination and CD4 T cells after COVID-19 (dated by TCRdb to about 2022). About the investigation overall: Six males and four females were included in the convalescent cohort, with two Hispanic individuals, seven Caucasians, two Asians and one multiracial person represented. Participants received two doses of either the Pfizer-BioNTech BNT162b2 vaccine (n=8) or the Moderna mRNA-1273 vaccine (n=2). Post-COVID blood samples from convalescent patients were collected a median of approximately 93 days after diagnosis, with a range of roughly 35 to 180 days. Post-vaccine blood samples were taken a median of roughly 72 days after the second vaccine dose, with a range of 14 to 241 days. The cultures were stimulated with overlapping spike peptide pools from SARS-CoV-2 and from the common cold coronaviruses HCoV-NL63, HCoV-OC43 and HCoV-229E. Control cultures used a CEFX viral epitope pool as positive control, an HIV-1 Nef peptide pool as negative control, or no peptide. The spike-specific CD4+ TCR repertoire was compared before and after mRNA vaccination in around ten COVID-19 convalescent patients and several infection-naive healthy vaccine recipients. An earlier paper using these donors assessed, at the TCR clonotype level, memory CD4+ T cell crossreactivity between SARS-CoV-2 and common cold coronavirus spike proteins. What the research found in general, with its limitations: Of the vaccine-specific clones found in convalescent patients, nearly all (304 of 307) were mono-reactive for SARS-CoV-2 spike instead of being cross-reactive with common cold coronaviruses. The median count of SARS-CoV-2-reactive clonotypes went up from some 23 after infection to 38 after vaccination, although the change was not significant. Only a relatively small number of convalescent patients were included in the study, and early timepoints following natural infection were not analyzed. Among convalescent patients, a median about 90% of the SARS-CoV-2-reactive clones seen after vaccination appeared only after vaccination, which suggests priming specific to the vaccine.

This clonotype was seen a few times. The target of this receptor is not known. Base qualities are not at hand, and no much larger clone is one base apart. CDR3 length: 12 amino acids, cysteine to phenylalanine. This entry keeps only the CDR3 DNA: 36 bases, framed from base 1. V is pruned by 6 bases and J by 7 bases, leaving 4 bases of the junction without a gene match. CDR1 and CDR2 were assigned from the germline V gene (reference sequence) as DFQATT and SNEGSKA. Library preparation employed PCR. At the Johns Hopkins FTIC core, DNA from the cultured CD4+ T cells underwent TCR sequencing with the Oncomine TCR Beta short-read assay. The QIAamp micro DNA kit was used to extract genomic DNA from the cultured CD4+ T cells. The Oncomine TCR Beta libraries from cultured CD4+ T cells were pooled using unique dual indexes and then sequenced on an Illumina iSeq 100. In the source study's methods: Non-productive sequences were removed, and CDR3s not starting with C, not ending with F or W, or shorter than 7 amino acids were discarded. The MANAFEST web application identified antigen-specific clonotypes by comparing peptide-stimulated wells against reference wells and other culture wells. For a clone to be called positive, the clone needed an FDR below 0.05, an odds ratio above 5, and a productive frequency above 0.1% in at least two of three replicate wells. A clonotype counted as cross-reactive if it showed significant expansion both in the SARS-CoV-2 spike wells and in at least one common cold coronavirus spike condition. Using R version 3.6.1, CDR3 homology was evaluated through Levenshtein distances (stringdist) along with unrooted phylogenetic trees (ape). TCRdb applied fastp at Q25 and MiXCR to the public reads, then kept only in-frame beta chains. Identical CDR3 protein sequences are pooled into one entry, listed with their most common genes and DNA. The V and J calls here are based on TCRdb, not the publication. The sample table contains several thousand distinct CDR3 sequences; only one count was recorded for 25% to 30% of them. About 30% of the sample goes to the ten largest clones.

Read against the paper, the sample's treatment or condition label means: approximately 9-day PBMC culture with coronavirus spike peptide pools or control peptides (ViraFEST assay). CD4+ T cells from unexposed donors were collected before the COVID-19 pandemic (2011-2018). The study used the ViraFEST assay, which expanded antigen-specific T cells with peptide pools and then identified expanded clonotypes by TCR sequencing. Each well held around 1.9 million PBMCs cultured with approximately 9.1 ug/ml peptide pools in IMDM containing around 5% human AB serum and 7.5 to 10 IU/ml IL-2. On days 3 and 7, half of the culture medium was replaced with fresh IL-2-containing medium. CD4+ T cells were isolated after 10 days of culture through negative selection using the EasySep CD4+ T cell isolation kit. As far as cell numbers permitted, CD4+ T cells from unexposed donors were tested for reactivity against SARS-CoV-2 S and N as well as four spike pools from common cold coronaviruses. Ficoll-Paque Plus gradient centrifugation was used to isolate PBMCs from whole blood, and the isolated PBMCs were then either used fresh or cryopreserved at -140C. In general, triplicate wells were set up for every culture condition. The leukapheresis product for the unexposed donors was obtained through commercial purchase.

The clonotype comes from a human donor in good health. The chain was built from TRBV20-1 and TRBJ2-5; TRBD2 fits 11 bases in the junction. The sample consisted of CD4+ T cells from blood, cultured in vitro. The encoded CDR3 is CSAVGLAGTQYF. The DNA sequence is given as TGCAGTGCCGTAGGACTAGCGGGGACCCAGTACTTC.